Given below is one T cell receptor (beta chain) in context. This table comes from immunoSEQ multiplex PCR, and its TCRdb copy is limited to in-frame clones, with some not included. Of 140,000 to 150,000 clones in the sample, around 94% are singletons; the top ten hold approximately 12%. The germline CDR1 and CDR2 sequences are SQVTM and ANQGSEA. J gave up 4 bases and V 8 bases, and 9 bases lay outside the gene matches. There are 13 residues in the CDR3. This record belongs to a study of T cell responses to AZD1222 COVID-19 vaccine. J is TRBJ1-1 and V is TRBV29-1; 8 bases match TRBD1. The TCR sequence derives from an adult who had recovered from COVID-19. The sequencing here drew on peripheral blood, taken after recovery from COVID-19. CDR3: CSLQGVRSTEAFF. CDR3 nucleotides: TGCAGCCTACAGGGGGTGAGGAGCACTGAAGCTTTCTTT.